This note documents a single T cell receptor (beta chain) sequence. The antigen is unknown. With 60 Vbeta and 13 Jbeta primers, the PCR was carried out. TCRdb keeps only in-frame clones here, not all; method: immunoSEQ multiplex PCR. The sample lists 120,000 or so clones; 81% were seen once. The entry originates in a study of cytomegalovirus exposure and HLA in healthy donors. The study, taken as a whole, reports: TCR sequences were mostly rare, though some public TCRs occurred in many donors. With further analysis later on, most CMV-associated TCR beta chains appeared HLA-restricted. Listed as cytomegalovirus-associated were 150 or so TCR beta chains.

The CDR3 has 14 amino acids. The germline V and J ends were trimmed by 2 bases and 3 bases, with 11 bases remaining between them. Germline V gene lookup returns CDR1 MNHNS and CDR2 SASEGT. This chain links TRBV6-1 with TRBJ2-7; TRBD1 is a possible D gene (5 bases). The clonotype originates from a man aged 18 to 29 in good health and CMV-seronegative. Sample: PBMCs. This CDR3 is CASSETSGYYEQYF. Written as DNA, the CDR3 is TGTGCCAGCAGTGAAACTTCAGGGTACTACGAGCAGTACTTC.